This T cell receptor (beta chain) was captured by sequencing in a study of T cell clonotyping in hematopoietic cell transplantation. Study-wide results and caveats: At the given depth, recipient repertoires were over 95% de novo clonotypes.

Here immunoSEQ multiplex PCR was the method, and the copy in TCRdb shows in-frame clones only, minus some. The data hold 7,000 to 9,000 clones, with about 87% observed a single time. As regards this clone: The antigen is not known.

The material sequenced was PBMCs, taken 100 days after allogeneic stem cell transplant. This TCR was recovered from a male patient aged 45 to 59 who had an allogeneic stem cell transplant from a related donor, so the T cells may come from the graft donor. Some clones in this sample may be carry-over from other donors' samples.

The CDR3 region is CASSTPRVNTEAFF. The CDR3, as DNA: TGTGCCAGTAGTACCCCCCGGGTGAACACTGAAGCTTTCTTT. This chain joins TRBV19 and TRBJ1-1; D ambiguous. Trimming took off 4 bases at V and 0 bases at J, with 9 bases between the two ends. Germline loops: CDR1 LNHDA, CDR2 SQIVND (reference sequence). This CDR3 spans 14 amino acids.